This TCR beta chain comes out of a study of control samples from healthy donors and cancer patients. The repertoire was sequenced with immunoSEQ multiplex PCR; TCRdb's copy has only in-frame clones and lacks some. The profile shows 50,000 to 55,000 clones, roughly 87% of them singletons. The CDR3 contains 12 residues. The ends lost 6 bases at V and 8 bases at J; junction bases unmatched: 6. CDR1 is MDHEN and CDR2 is SYDVKM in the germline V gene. Sequencing was done on a sample of PBMCs. The origin of this receptor is a man between 60 and 75 years old with head and neck cancer. V usage is TRBV28 and J usage is TRBJ1-2; 7 bases align to TRBD1. In DNA form, the CDR3 reads TGTGCCAGCAGCGCCACAGGGGTCGGCTACACCTTC. Translated, it gives CASSATGVGYTF.